The rows below give T cell receptor beta chains drawn from one sample of a study of T cell clusters in autoimmune cytopenias. TCRdb processed the multiplex PCR reads again and assigns one entry to each CDR3 protein, with no DNA. The sample data list around 9,500 distinct CDR3 sequences. The specimen sequenced was peripheral blood. All receptors come from a human donor with an autoimmune cytopenia or autoimmune hepatitis (not recorded which). CDR3s include the opening cysteine and the closing phenylalanine or tryptophan. Expanded clones get a size class; other rows say once, few or many, or leave the size out.

J | size | V | CDR3
TRBJ2-5 | - | TRBV7-6 | CASSLGREDPGQYF
TRBJ2-7 | medium-sized | TRBV6-5 | CASSYSDGYEQYF
TRBJ2-1 | - | TRBV11-1 | CASSLTSGRLNEQFF
TRBJ2-4 | medium-sized | TRBV6-5 | CASSYGLGDIQYF
TRBJ1-2 | medium-sized | TRBV29-1 | CSGGGQRGYTF
TRBJ2-3 | - | TRBV24-1 | CATSEGATDTQYF
TRBJ1-2 | - | TRBV12-3/TRBV12-4 | CASSLGTIYGYTF
TRBJ2-1 | - | TRBV14 | CASSLTAGVSYNEQFF
TRBJ1-5 | - | TRBV19 | CASSSGVGSGNQPQHF
TRBJ2-2 | - | TRBV24-1 | CATSEMSNTGELFF
TRBJ2-3 | - | TRBV10-3 | CAISESKAGGTDTQYF
TRBJ1-1 | - | TRBV20-1 | CSASLGLSTEAFF
TRBJ2-2 | - | TRBV7-9 | CASSTPRGSAFTGELFF
TRBJ2-1 | - | TRBV7-2 | CASSSTSGPYNEQFF
TRBJ2-6 | medium-sized | TRBV18 | CASSPPFSGANVLTF
TRBJ1-2 | - | TRBV6-1 | CASRSGTGVGYTF
TRBJ2-7 | - | TRBV5-1 | CASSVAASSYEQYF
TRBJ2-2 | medium-sized | TRBV20-1 | CSARDFQNTGELFF
TRBJ2-1 | medium-sized | TRBV6-2/TRBV6-3 | CASSYSAPNEQFF
TRBJ2-3 | medium-sized | TRBV7-9 | CASSLVAGGMVDTQYF
TRBJ1-2 | - | TRBV12-3/TRBV12-4 | CASSLSPLTGGMDGYTF
TRBJ2-1 | medium-sized | TRBV6-2/TRBV6-3 | CASSGLAGTYNEQFF
TRBJ2-2 | medium-sized | TRBV6-5 | CASSYSVNRPNTGELFF
TRBJ2-3 | - | TRBV5-4 | CASSLSLGSGGDTQYF
TRBJ2-7 | - | TRBV6-4 | CASTGDYEQYF
TRBJ2-6 | medium-sized | TRBV27 | CASRSASGANVLTF
TRBJ1-4 | - | TRBV27 | CASTKLGVNEKLFF
TRBJ2-2 | - | TRBV6-2/TRBV6-3 | CASSYLGLRTDTGELFF
TRBJ1-2 | - | TRBV7-9 | CASSLAEANYGYTF
TRBJ1-1 | - | TRBV28 | CASRPGWGSEAFF
TRBJ1-4 | - | TRBV20-1 | CSARGPGGPNEKLFF
TRBJ2-2 | - | TRBV6-1 | CASSVSGGASGELFF
TRBJ2-3 | - | TRBV7-2 | CASSPGADTQYF
TRBJ1-3 | medium-sized | TRBV19 | CASSISALSGNTIYF
TRBJ2-3 | - | TRBV24-1 | CATSDSEGGAHTRDTQYF
TRBJ2-3 | - | TRBV7-9 | CASSLMTSGGIADTQYF
TRBJ2-7 | medium-sized | TRBV5-6 | CASSGSSYEQYF
TRBJ1-6 | - | TRBV5-1 | CASSAEITDSPLHF
TRBJ2-2 | medium-sized | TRBV6-2/TRBV6-3 | CASNSGGPYSGELFF
TRBJ2-3 | - | TRBV12-3/TRBV12-4 | CASSRQGHSTDTQYF
TRBJ2-1 | - | TRBV4-1 | CASSPDPGRNEQFF
TRBJ2-1 | medium-sized | TRBV27 | CASSPRGYNEQFF
TRBJ1-1 | - | TRBV6-1 | CASSEILGGTEAFF
TRBJ1-5 | large | TRBV19 | CASSRGGDNQPQHF
TRBJ2-4 | - | TRBV10-3 | CAISDMGRSIQYF
TRBJ2-5 | - | TRBV5-1 | CGSSLGGALGETQYF
TRBJ1-3 | - | TRBV5-4 | CASSGGTSFSGNTIYF
TRBJ2-2 | - | TRBV19 | CASSIGGASGELFF
TRBJ2-1 | medium-sized | TRBV19 | CASSMGSSAYNEQFF
TRBJ1-2 | - | TRBV18 | CASSPNKPSCYGYTF
TRBJ1-1 | - | TRBV28 | CASSLAGITEAFF
TRBJ2-3 | - | TRBV19 | CASSLTSGKTDTQYF
TRBJ2-7 | - | TRBV20-1 | CSARRTDNYEQYF
TRBJ2-7 | medium-sized | TRBV6-1 | CASSEEDSSSYEQYF
TRBJ2-5 | - | TRBV11-2 | CASSSQTETQYF
TRBJ2-1 | - | TRBV5-4 | CASSSGGYRGYEQFF
TRBJ2-2 | - | TRBV21-1 | CASSKAGLAGGPDTGELFF